Detailed here is one T cell receptor beta chain. Germline V gene lookup returns CDR1 SGHTA and CDR2 FQGNSA. Trimming cost V 1 base and J 6 bases; bases outside gene matches: 4. CDR3 length equals 16 residues. This entry is derived from a study of cytomegalovirus exposure and HLA in healthy donors. Vbeta (60) and Jbeta (13) primers were used in the PCR. The repertoire was sequenced with immunoSEQ multiplex PCR; TCRdb's copy has only in-frame clones and lacks some. The sample consists of about 140,000 clones, about 80% of them appearing once. The receptor was derived from a male donor in good health and CMV-seronegative. The chain recombines TRBV7-2 with TRBJ1-5; 12 nucleotides agree with TRBD1. The specimen was PBMCs. The CDR3 coding sequence is TGTGCCAGCAGCTTAGTGGGACAGGGGGCGGCTCAGCCCCAGCATTTT. Its translation: CASSLVGQGAAQPQHF.